A selection of T cell receptor beta chains follows, all from one sample in a study of cytomegalovirus exposure and HLA in healthy donors. Clones were sequenced by immunoSEQ multiplex PCR, and TCRdb holds only the in-frame ones, with some missing. The sample records about 190,000 clones, around 80% being singletons. Sequenced: PBMCs. These receptors came from a woman aged 40-49 years in good health and CMV-seronegative. Both conserved end residues are part of each CDR3. The order of the fields is J gene, clone size, V gene, D gene, CDR3 protein, CDR3 DNA. D genes are given only for firm matches. Expanded clones get a size class; other rows say once, few or many, or leave the size out.

j_gene: TRBJ1-1; abundance: .; v_gene: TRBV6-5; d_gene: .; CDR3aa: CASSYSKWRGTEAFF; CDR3nt: TGTGCCAGCAGTTACTCGAAGTGGAGGGGCACTGAAGCTTTCTTT
j_gene: TRBJ1-2; abundance: .; v_gene: TRBV12-2; d_gene: .; CDR3aa: CASRRTGYGYTF; CDR3nt: TGTGCAAGTCGCCGAACAGGGTATGGCTACACCTTC
j_gene: TRBJ2-3; abundance: .; v_gene: TRBV30; d_gene: TRBD1; CDR3aa: CAWGGQGAGDTQYF; CDR3nt: TGTGCCTGGGGGGGACAGGGGGCGGGCGATACGCAGTATTTT
j_gene: TRBJ1-1; abundance: .; v_gene: TRBV7-2; d_gene: TRBD1; CDR3aa: CASTKPGGAGAFF; CDR3nt: TGTGCCAGCACCAAACCAGGGGGCGCCGGAGCTTTCTTT
j_gene: TRBJ1-1; abundance: .; v_gene: TRBV6-6; d_gene: TRBD1; CDR3aa: CASSLQGMNTEAFF; CDR3nt: TGTGCCAGCAGCCTACAGGGGATGAACACTGAAGCTTTCTTT
j_gene: TRBJ1-1; abundance: .; v_gene: TRBV6-1; d_gene: TRBD1; CDR3aa: CASRTDRANTEAFF; CDR3nt: TGTGCCAGCAGGACGGACAGGGCGAACACTGAAGCTTTCTTT
j_gene: TRBJ2-1; abundance: few; v_gene: TRBV7-8; d_gene: TRBD2; CDR3aa: CASSRTGTSVNEQFF; CDR3nt: TGTGCCAGCAGCCGTACCGGGACTAGCGTCAATGAGCAGTTCTTC
j_gene: TRBJ2-1; abundance: .; v_gene: TRBV10-3; d_gene: TRBD2; CDR3aa: CAISSGLAADNEQFF; CDR3nt: TGTGCCATCAGCTCGGGACTAGCGGCAGACAATGAGCAGTTCTTC
j_gene: TRBJ1-1; abundance: .; v_gene: TRBV15; d_gene: .; CDR3aa: CATSRDKGAEAFF; CDR3nt: TGTGCCACCAGCAGAGATAAGGGAGCTGAAGCTTTCTTT
j_gene: TRBJ1-1; abundance: .; v_gene: TRBV5-1; d_gene: TRBD1; CDR3aa: CASSVTGTEAFF; CDR3nt: TGCGCCAGCAGCGTGACAGGGACTGAAGCTTTCTTT
j_gene: TRBJ2-1; abundance: .; v_gene: TRBV9; d_gene: TRBD1; CDR3aa: CASSYTGGSYNEQFF; CDR3nt: TGTGCCAGCAGCTATACAGGGGGCTCCTACAATGAGCAGTTCTTC
j_gene: TRBJ2-2; abundance: .; v_gene: TRBV4-2; d_gene: .; CDR3aa: CASSQEAGAGELFF; CDR3nt: TGTGCCAGCAGCCAAGAGGCAGGGGCGGGGGAGCTGTTTTTT
j_gene: TRBJ2-5; abundance: .; v_gene: TRBV11-3; d_gene: .; CDR3aa: CASSLAAVGQETQYF; CDR3nt: TGTGCCAGCAGCTTAGCGGCGGTCGGCCAAGAGACCCAGTACTTC
j_gene: TRBJ2-1; abundance: .; v_gene: TRBV28; d_gene: .; CDR3aa: CASSLTRALYNEQFF; CDR3nt: TGTGCCAGCAGTCTAACTAGGGCCCTCTACAATGAGCAGTTCTTC
j_gene: TRBJ2-1; abundance: .; v_gene: TRBV12-5; d_gene: TRBD1; CDR3aa: CASAADRAVGNEQFF; CDR3nt: TGTGCTAGTGCCGCCGACAGGGCCGTAGGGAATGAGCAGTTCTTC
j_gene: TRBJ2-5; abundance: .; v_gene: TRBV29-1; d_gene: TRBD2; CDR3aa: CSVAVGGQETQYF; CDR3nt: TGCAGCGTTGCAGTCGGGGGGCAAGAGACCCAGTACTTC
j_gene: TRBJ1-3; abundance: .; v_gene: TRBV30; d_gene: TRBD1; CDR3aa: CAWTRGTLGNAIYF; CDR3nt: TGTGCCTGGACCAGGGGGACTCTAGGAAACGCCATATATTTT
j_gene: TRBJ2-4; abundance: few; v_gene: TRBV6-1; d_gene: TRBD1; CDR3aa: CASSEAGTGLGIQYF; CDR3nt: TGTGCCAGCAGTGAGGCCGGGACAGGGCTAGGCATTCAGTACTTC
j_gene: TRBJ1-5; abundance: .; v_gene: TRBV6-1; d_gene: TRBD1; CDR3aa: CASGDRYQPQHF; CDR3nt: TGTGCCAGCGGGGACAGATATCAGCCCCAGCATTTT
j_gene: TRBJ1-1; abundance: .; v_gene: TRBV5-1; d_gene: .; CDR3aa: CASSGGTYGNTEAFF; CDR3nt: TGCGCCAGCAGCGGTGGGACATATGGAAACACTGAAGCTTTCTTT
j_gene: TRBJ1-2; abundance: .; v_gene: TRBV4-3; d_gene: .; CDR3aa: CASSQEGRQRLGGYTF; CDR3nt: TGCGCCAGCAGCCAAGAAGGCCGACAGAGACTAGGTGGCTACACCTTC
j_gene: TRBJ2-3; abundance: .; v_gene: TRBV6-5; d_gene: .; CDR3aa: CASSTPSAPTDTQYF; CDR3nt: TGTGCCAGCAGTACCCCTAGCGCTCCCACAGATACGCAGTATTTT
j_gene: TRBJ2-5; abundance: .; v_gene: TRBV7-9; d_gene: TRBD1; CDR3aa: CASSVTGGRETQYF; CDR3nt: TGTGCCAGCAGCGTAACAGGGGGCCGGGAGACCCAGTACTTC
j_gene: TRBJ2-1; abundance: .; v_gene: TRBV5-1; d_gene: TRBD2; CDR3aa: CASSLGAGGSSYNEQFF; CDR3nt: TGCGCCAGCAGCTTGGGAGCGGGAGGGAGCTCCTACAATGAGCAGTTCTTC
j_gene: TRBJ2-3; abundance: .; v_gene: TRBV5-4; d_gene: TRBD2; CDR3aa: CASSGRTSGVTDTQYF; CDR3nt: TGTGCCAGCAGCGGCCGGACTAGCGGGGTAACAGATACGCAGTATTTT
j_gene: TRBJ2-1; abundance: .; v_gene: TRBV16; d_gene: TRBD2; CDR3aa: CASLGLAGTNEQFF; CDR3nt: TGTGCCAGCCTCGGACTAGCGGGAACCAATGAGCAGTTCTTC
j_gene: TRBJ2-2; abundance: .; v_gene: TRBV7-3; d_gene: .; CDR3aa: CASSYTRTNTGELFF; CDR3nt: TGTGCCAGCAGTTACACCAGAACGAACACCGGGGAGCTGTTTTTT
j_gene: TRBJ2-7; abundance: few; v_gene: TRBV19; d_gene: TRBD2; CDR3aa: CASSISLAGSYEQYF; CDR3nt: TGTGCCAGTAGTATTTCACTAGCGGGCTCCTACGAGCAGTACTTC
j_gene: TRBJ2-1; abundance: .; v_gene: TRBV7-2; d_gene: TRBD2; CDR3aa: CASSFRGRLAGAYNEQFF; CDR3nt: TGTGCCAGCAGCTTTAGGGGACGACTAGCGGGAGCCTACAATGAGCAGTTCTTC
j_gene: TRBJ1-5; abundance: .; v_gene: TRBV19; d_gene: TRBD1; CDR3aa: CASSLGDSPSNQPQHF; CDR3nt: TGTGCCAGTAGTTTGGGGGACAGTCCTAGCAATCAGCCCCAGCATTTT
j_gene: TRBJ1-2; abundance: .; v_gene: TRBV7-9; d_gene: TRBD1; CDR3aa: CSSSPGTGATGYTF; CDR3nt: TGTTCCAGCAGCCCAGGGACAGGGGCTACTGGCTACACCTTC
j_gene: TRBJ2-2; abundance: .; v_gene: TRBV7-3; d_gene: TRBD1; CDR3aa: CASSSGGANTGELFF; CDR3nt: TGTGCCAGCAGCTCAGGGGGCGCGAACACCGGGGAGCTGTTTTTT
j_gene: TRBJ2-1; abundance: few; v_gene: TRBV19; d_gene: .; CDR3aa: CASSRDFYNEQFF; CDR3nt: TGTGCCAGTAGCAGGGACTTCTACAATGAGCAGTTCTTC
j_gene: TRBJ1-1; abundance: once; v_gene: TRBV5-1; d_gene: TRBD1; CDR3aa: CASSRDRASLNTEAFF; CDR3nt: TGCGCCAGCAGTCGGGACAGGGCGTCCTTGAACACTGAAGCTTTCTTT
j_gene: TRBJ2-2; abundance: .; v_gene: TRBV9; d_gene: .; CDR3aa: CASSVGLALTGELFF; CDR3nt: TGTGCCAGCAGCGTAGGCCTAGCGTTGACCGGGGAGCTGTTTTTT
j_gene: TRBJ1-1; abundance: .; v_gene: TRBV28; d_gene: .; CDR3aa: CASSFYVGEDTEAFF; CDR3nt: TGTGCCAGCAGTTTTTACGTCGGGGAGGACACTGAAGCTTTCTTT
j_gene: TRBJ1-1; abundance: .; v_gene: TRBV29-1; d_gene: .; CDR3aa: CSVEPRWLNTEAFF; CDR3nt: TGCAGCGTTGAACCTAGGTGGTTGAACACTGAAGCTTTCTTT
j_gene: TRBJ2-5; abundance: .; v_gene: TRBV9; d_gene: .; CDR3aa: CASSVSRGEAQETQYF; CDR3nt: TGTGCCAGCAGCGTATCCCGAGGGGAGGCCCAAGAGACCCAGTACTTC
j_gene: TRBJ2-3; abundance: .; v_gene: TRBV27; d_gene: TRBD2; CDR3aa: CASSRGTSGRADTQYF; CDR3nt: TGTGCCAGCAGTAGAGGGACTAGCGGGAGGGCAGATACGCAGTATTTT
j_gene: TRBJ2-1; abundance: once; v_gene: TRBV4-3; d_gene: TRBD2; CDR3aa: CASSLRMREGGEQFF; CDR3nt: TGCGCCAGCAGCCTTCGTATGCGGGAGGGTGGTGAGCAGTTCTTC
j_gene: TRBJ1-6; abundance: .; v_gene: TRBV4-3; d_gene: TRBD1; CDR3aa: CASSQDLHRGGYNSPLHF; CDR3nt: TGCGCCAGCAGCCAAGATCTCCACAGGGGGGGCTATAATTCACCCCTCCACTTT
j_gene: TRBJ2-3; abundance: .; v_gene: TRBV25-1; d_gene: .; CDR3aa: CASSEPGLATDTQYF; CDR3nt: TGTGCCAGCAGTGAACCCGGACTGGCCACAGATACGCAGTATTTT
j_gene: TRBJ1-1; abundance: .; v_gene: TRBV6-5; d_gene: .; CDR3aa: CASSPRVGNTEAFF; CDR3nt: TGTGCCAGCAGCCCCAGGGTAGGGAACACTGAAGCTTTCTTT
j_gene: TRBJ1-2; abundance: .; v_gene: TRBV5-6; d_gene: .; CDR3aa: CASSLEGPGNYGYTF; CDR3nt: TGTGCCAGCAGCTTGGAGGGGCCAGGGAACTATGGCTACACCTTC
j_gene: TRBJ2-6; abundance: few; v_gene: TRBV19; d_gene: .; CDR3aa: CASTRSSGANVLTF; CDR3nt: TGTGCCTCCACACGCAGCTCTGGGGCCAACGTCCTGACTTTC
j_gene: TRBJ2-1; abundance: .; v_gene: TRBV5-4; d_gene: TRBD2; CDR3aa: CASRVLAGGNEQFF; CDR3nt: TGTGCCAGCAGGGTACTAGCGGGAGGGAATGAGCAGTTCTTC